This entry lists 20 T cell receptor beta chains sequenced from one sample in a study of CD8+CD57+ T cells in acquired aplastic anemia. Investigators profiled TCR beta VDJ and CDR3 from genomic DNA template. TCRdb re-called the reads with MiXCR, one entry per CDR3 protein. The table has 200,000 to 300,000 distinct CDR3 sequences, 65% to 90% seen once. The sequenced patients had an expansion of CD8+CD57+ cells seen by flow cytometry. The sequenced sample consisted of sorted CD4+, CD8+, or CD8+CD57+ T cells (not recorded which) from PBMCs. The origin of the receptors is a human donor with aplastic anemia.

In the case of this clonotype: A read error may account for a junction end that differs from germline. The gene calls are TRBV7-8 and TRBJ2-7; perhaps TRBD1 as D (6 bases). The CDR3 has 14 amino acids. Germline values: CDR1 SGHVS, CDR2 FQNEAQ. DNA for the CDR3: TGTGCCAGCAGCTTAGGGGCAGGGGCCTACGAGCAGGACTTC. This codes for CASSLGAGAYEQDF.

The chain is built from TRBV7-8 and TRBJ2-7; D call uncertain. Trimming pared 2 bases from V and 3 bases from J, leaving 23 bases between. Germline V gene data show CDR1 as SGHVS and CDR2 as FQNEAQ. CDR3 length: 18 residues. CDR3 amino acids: CASSLHRDGTAHYYEQYV. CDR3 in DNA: TGTGCCAGCAGCTTACATCGAGACGGCACTGCGCATTACTACGAGCAGTACGTC.

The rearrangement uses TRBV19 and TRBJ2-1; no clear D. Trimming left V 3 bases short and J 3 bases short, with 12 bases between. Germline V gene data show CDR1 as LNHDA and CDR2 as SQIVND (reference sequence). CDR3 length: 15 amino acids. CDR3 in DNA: TGTGCCAGTAGTATCGAGGCAGGATACTACAATGAGCAGTTCTTC. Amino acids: CASSIEAGYYNEQFF.

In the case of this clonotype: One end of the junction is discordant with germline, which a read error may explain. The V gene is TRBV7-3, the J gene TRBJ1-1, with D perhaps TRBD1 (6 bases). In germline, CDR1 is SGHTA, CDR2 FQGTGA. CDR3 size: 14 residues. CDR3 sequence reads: CASSGREAGAKALF. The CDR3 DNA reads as TGTGCCAGCAGCGGACGGGAAGCGGGGGCCAAAGCCCTGTTT.

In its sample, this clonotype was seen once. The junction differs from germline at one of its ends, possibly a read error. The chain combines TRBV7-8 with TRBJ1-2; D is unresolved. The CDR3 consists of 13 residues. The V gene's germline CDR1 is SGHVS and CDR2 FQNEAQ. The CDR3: CASSLALGGGNTF. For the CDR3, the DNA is TGTGCCAGCAGCCTAGCCCTTGGTGGTGGCAACACCTTC.

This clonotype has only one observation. CDR3 in amino acids: CASSPGTRDVLGAQFF. DNA for the CDR3: TGTGCCAGCAGCCCCGGAACTCGGGACGTCCTAGGCGCTCAGTTCTTC. This chain uses TRBV7-2 with TRBJ2-1, with D possibly being TRBD1 or TRBD2 (5 bases each). The germline CDR1 and CDR2 sequences are SGHTA and FQGNSA. This CDR3 is built from 16 residues. Trimming left V 5 bases short and J 13 bases short, with 27 bases between.

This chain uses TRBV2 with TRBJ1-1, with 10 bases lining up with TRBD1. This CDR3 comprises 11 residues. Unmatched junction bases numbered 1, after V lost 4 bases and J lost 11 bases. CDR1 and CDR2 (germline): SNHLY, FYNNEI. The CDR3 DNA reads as TGTGCCAGCAGTGGGACAGGGGGGGCTTTCTTT. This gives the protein CASSGTGGAFF.

CDR3 amino acids: CASSAGTTYGYTFYF. The CDR3 DNA reads TGTGCCAGCAGCGCCGGGACTACCTATGGCTACACCTTCTATTTT. The V call is TRBV7-2, the J call TRBJ2-3, with 7 bases lining up with TRBD2. V shed 5 bases and J 15 bases; nucleotides not matched to a gene: 20. There are 15 residues in the CDR3. Germline CDR1 SGHTA, CDR2 FQGNSA.

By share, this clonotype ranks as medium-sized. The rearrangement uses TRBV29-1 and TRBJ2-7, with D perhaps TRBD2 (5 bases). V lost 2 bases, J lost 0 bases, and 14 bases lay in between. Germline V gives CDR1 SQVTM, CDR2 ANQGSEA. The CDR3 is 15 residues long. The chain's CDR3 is CSVELLGLNSYEQYF. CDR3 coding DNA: TGCAGCGTTGAACTACTTGGACTCAACTCCTACGAGCAGTACTTC.

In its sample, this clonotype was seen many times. The CDR3 spells CASSVGGPPYNEQFF. The CDR3 DNA follows: TGTGCCAGCAGCGTAGGGGGCCCACCGTACAATGAGCAGTTCTTC. V is TRBV7-3 and J is TRBJ2-1; TRBD1 aligns across 7 bases. This CDR3 has 15 residues. Germline lookup yields CDR1 SGHTA and CDR2 FQGTGA. With V trimmed by 5 bases and J by 4 bases, 8 bases remained unmatched.

The CDR3 DNA sequence: TGCGCCAGCAGCCTGTACAGGAGGGGGAGGAGCGATGAGCAGTTCTTC. Residues: CASSLYRRGRSDEQFF. The genes are TRBV5-1 and TRBJ2-1; the D gene could be TRBD1 or TRBD2 (6 bases each). CDR3 length: 16 amino acids. V was trimmed by 4 bases and J by 8 bases, leaving 22 bases between them. Germline values: CDR1 SGHRS, CDR2 YFSETQ.

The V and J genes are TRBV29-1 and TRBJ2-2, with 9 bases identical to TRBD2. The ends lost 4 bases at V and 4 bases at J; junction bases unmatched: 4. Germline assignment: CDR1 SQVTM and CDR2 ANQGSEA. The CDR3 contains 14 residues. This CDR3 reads CSVVAGEGTGELFF. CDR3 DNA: TGCAGCGTTGTAGCGGGAGAGGGCACCGGGGAGCTGTTTTTT.

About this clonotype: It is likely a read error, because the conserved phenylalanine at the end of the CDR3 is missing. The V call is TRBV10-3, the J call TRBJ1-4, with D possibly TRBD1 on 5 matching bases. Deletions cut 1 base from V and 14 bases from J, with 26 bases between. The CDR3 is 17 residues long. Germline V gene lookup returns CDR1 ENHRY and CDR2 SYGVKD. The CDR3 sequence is CAISEYQGEQIKAILFL. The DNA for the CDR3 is TGTGCCATCAGTGAGTACCAGGGAGAACAAATTAAAGCAATTCTGTTTTTG.

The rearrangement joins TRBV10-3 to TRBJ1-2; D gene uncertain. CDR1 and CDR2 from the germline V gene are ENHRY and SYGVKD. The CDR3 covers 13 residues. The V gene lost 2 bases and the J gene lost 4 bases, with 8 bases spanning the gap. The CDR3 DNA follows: TGTGCCATCAGTGAGGAGGGCGGCTATGGCTACACCTTC. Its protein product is CAISEEGGYGYTF.

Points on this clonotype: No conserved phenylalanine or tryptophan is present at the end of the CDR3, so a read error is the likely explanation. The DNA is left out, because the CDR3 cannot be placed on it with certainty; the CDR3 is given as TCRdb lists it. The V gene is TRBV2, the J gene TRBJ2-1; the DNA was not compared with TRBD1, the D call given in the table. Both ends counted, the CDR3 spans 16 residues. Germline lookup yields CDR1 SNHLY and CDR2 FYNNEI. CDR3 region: CASRQGGGNGQDEQFG.

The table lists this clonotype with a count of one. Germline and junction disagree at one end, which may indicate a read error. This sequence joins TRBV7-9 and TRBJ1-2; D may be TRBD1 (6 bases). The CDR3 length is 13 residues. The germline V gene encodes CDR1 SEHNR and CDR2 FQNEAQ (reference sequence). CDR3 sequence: CASSLLGGDGCNF. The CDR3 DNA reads TGTGCCAGCAGCCTTCTGGGGGGCGATGGCTGCAACTTC.

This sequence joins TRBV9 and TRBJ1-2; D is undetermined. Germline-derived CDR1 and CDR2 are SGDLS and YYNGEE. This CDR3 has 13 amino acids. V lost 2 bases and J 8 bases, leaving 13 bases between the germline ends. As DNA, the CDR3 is TGTGCCAGCAGCGTCGGCAGATCGGAAGGCTACACCTTC. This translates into CASSVGRSEGYTF.

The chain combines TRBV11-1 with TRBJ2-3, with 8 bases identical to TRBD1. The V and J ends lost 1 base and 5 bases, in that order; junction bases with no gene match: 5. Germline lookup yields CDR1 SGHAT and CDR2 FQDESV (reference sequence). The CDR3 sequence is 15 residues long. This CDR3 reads CASSLGTGSRDTQYF. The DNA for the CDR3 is TGTGCCAGCAGCTTAGGGACAGGGTCAAGAGATACGCAGTATTTT.

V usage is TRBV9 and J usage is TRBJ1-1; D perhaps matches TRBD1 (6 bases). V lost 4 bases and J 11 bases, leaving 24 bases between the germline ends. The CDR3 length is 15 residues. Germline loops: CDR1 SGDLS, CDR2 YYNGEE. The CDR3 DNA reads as TGTGCCAGCAGCTTACCTATCGGGGGGCCCACTAGTGCTTTCTTT. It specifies CASSLPIGGPTSAFF.

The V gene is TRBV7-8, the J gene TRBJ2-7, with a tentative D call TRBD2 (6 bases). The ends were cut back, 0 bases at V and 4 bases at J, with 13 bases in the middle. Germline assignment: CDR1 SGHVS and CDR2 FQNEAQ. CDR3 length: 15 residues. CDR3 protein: CASSLAGGLPYEQYV. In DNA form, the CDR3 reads TGTGCCAGCAGCTTAGCGGGAGGTCTCCCATACGAGCAGTACGTC.